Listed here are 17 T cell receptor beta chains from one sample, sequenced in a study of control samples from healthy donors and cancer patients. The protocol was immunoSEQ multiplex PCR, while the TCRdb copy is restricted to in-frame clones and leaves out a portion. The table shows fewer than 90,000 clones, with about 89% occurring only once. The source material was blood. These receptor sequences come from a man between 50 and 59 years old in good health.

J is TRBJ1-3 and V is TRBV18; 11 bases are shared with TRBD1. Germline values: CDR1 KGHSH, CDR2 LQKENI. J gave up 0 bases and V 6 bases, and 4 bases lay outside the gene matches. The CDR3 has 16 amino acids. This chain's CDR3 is CASSRGTGGSGNTIYF. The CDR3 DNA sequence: TGTGCCAGCTCGCGCGGGACAGGGGGCTCTGGAAACACCATATATTTT.

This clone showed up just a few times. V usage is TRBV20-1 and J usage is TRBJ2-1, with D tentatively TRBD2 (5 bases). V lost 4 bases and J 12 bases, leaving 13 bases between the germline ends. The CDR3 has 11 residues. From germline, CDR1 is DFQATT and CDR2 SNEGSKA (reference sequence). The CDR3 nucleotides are TGCAGTGCTATACCACTAGAGTCGCAGTTCTTC. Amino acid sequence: CSAIPLESQFF.

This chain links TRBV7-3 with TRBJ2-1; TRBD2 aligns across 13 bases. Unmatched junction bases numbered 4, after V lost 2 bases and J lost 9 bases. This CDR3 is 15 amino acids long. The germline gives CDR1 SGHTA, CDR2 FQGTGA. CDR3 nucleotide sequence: TGTGCCAGCAGCTTATGGACTAGCGGGAGCGGTGAGCAGTTCTTC. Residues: CASSLWTSGSGEQFF.

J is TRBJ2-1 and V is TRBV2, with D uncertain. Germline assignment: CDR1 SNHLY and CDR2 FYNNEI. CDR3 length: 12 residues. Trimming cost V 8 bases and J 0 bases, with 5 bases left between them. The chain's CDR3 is CASRSSYNEQFF. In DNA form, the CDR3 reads TGTGCCAGCCGGAGCTCCTACAATGAGCAGTTCTTC. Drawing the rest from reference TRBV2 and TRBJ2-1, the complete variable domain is EPEVTQTPSHQVTQMGQEVILRCVPISNHLYFYWYRQILGQKVEFLVSFYNNEISEKSEIFDDQFSVERPDGSNFTLKIRSTKLEDSAMYFCASRSSYNEQFFGPGTRLTVL.

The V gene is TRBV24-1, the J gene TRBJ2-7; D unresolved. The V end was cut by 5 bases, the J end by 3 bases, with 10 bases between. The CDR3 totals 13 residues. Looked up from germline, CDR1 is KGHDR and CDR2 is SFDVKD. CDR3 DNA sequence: TGTGCCACCAGTGTTCCGACTGACTACGAGCAGTACGTC. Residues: CATSVPTDYEQYV.

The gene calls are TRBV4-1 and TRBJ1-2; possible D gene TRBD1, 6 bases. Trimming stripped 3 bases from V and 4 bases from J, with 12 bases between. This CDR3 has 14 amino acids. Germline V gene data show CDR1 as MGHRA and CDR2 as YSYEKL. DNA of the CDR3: TGCGCCAGCAGCCAGGGGGCCCAGTTCTATGGCTACACCTTC. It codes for CASSQGAQFYGYTF.

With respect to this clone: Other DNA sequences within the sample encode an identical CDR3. CDR3 coding DNA: TGTGCCATCAGTGAGTCGACAGGGACAGATACGCAGTATTTT. This gives the protein CAISESTGTDTQYF. The chain recombines TRBV10-3 with TRBJ2-3; the match to TRBD1 covers 7 bases. CDR3 size: 14 residues. Germline V gene sequence: CDR1 ENHRY, CDR2 SYGVKD. The J segment lost 3 bases and the V segment lost 0 bases, leaving 0 bases of the junction unmatched.

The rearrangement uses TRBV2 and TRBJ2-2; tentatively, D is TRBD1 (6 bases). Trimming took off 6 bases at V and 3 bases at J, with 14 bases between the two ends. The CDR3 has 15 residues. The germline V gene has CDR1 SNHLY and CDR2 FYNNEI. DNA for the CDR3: TGTGCCAGCAGCCCGACAGGAGGTGACACCGGGGAGCTGTTTTTT. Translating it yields CASSPTGGDTGELFF. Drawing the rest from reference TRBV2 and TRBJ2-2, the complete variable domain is EPEVTQTPSHQVTQMGQEVILRCVPISNHLYFYWYRQILGQKVEFLVSFYNNEISEKSEIFDDQFSVERPDGSNFTLKIRSTKLEDSAMYFCASSPTGGDTGELFFGEGSRLTVL.

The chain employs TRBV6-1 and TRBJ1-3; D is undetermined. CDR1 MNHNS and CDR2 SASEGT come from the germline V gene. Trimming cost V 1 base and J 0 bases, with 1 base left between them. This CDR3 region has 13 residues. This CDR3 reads CASSEDSGNTIYF. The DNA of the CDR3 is TGTGCCAGCAGTGAAGACTCTGGAAACACCATATATTTT.

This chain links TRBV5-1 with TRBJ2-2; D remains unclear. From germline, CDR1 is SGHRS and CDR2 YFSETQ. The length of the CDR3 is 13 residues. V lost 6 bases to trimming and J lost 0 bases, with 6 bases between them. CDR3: CASIAPNTGELFF. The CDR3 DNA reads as TGCGCCAGCATCGCCCCGAACACCGGGGAGCTGTTTTTT.

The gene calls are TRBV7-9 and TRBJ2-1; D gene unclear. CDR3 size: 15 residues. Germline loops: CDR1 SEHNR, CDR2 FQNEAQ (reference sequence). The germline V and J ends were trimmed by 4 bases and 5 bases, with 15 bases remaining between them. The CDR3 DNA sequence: TGTGCCAGCAGCTGGATAGTTTGGGGAAACAATGAGCAGTTCTTC. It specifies CASSWIVWGNNEQFF.

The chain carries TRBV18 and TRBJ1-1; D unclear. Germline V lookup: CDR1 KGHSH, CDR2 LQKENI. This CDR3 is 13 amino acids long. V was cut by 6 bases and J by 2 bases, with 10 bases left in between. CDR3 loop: CASSSGLNTEAFF. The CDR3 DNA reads TGTGCCAGCTCCTCGGGATTAAACACTGAAGCTTTCTTT.

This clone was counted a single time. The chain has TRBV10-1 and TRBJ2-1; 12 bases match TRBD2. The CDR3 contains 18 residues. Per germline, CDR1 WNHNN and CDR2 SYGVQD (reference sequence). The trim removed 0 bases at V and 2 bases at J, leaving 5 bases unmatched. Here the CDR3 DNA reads TGCGCCAGCAGTGAGTCACTGCGACTAGCGGGGGCCTACAATGAGCAGTTCTTC. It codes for CASSESLRLAGAYNEQFF.

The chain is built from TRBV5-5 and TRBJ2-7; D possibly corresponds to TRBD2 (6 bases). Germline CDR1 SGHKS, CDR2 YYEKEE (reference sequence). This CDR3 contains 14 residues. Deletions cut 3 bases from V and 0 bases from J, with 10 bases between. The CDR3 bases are TGTGCCAGCAGCTGGGACTGGCACTCCTACGAGCAGTACGTC. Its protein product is CASSWDWHSYEQYV.

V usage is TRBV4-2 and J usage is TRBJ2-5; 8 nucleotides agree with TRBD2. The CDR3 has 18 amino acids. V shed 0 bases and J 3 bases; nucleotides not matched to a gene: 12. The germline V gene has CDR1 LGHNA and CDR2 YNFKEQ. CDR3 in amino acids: CASSQEGVAGNGEETQYF. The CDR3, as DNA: TGTGCCAGCAGCCAAGAGGGGGTAGCGGGAAACGGAGAAGAGACCCAGTACTTC.

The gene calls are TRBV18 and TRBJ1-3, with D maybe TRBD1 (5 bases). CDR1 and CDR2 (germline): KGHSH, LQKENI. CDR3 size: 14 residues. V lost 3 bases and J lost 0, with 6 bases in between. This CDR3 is CASSPTDSGNTIYF. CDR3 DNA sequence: TGTGCCAGCTCACCGACAGACTCTGGAAACACCATATATTTT. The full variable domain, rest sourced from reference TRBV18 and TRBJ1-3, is NAGVMQNPRHLVRRRGQEARLRCSPMKGHSHVYWYRQLPEEGLKFMVYLQKENIIDESGMPKERFSAEFPKEGPSILRIQQVVRGDSAAYFCASSPTDSGNTIYFGEGSWLTVV.

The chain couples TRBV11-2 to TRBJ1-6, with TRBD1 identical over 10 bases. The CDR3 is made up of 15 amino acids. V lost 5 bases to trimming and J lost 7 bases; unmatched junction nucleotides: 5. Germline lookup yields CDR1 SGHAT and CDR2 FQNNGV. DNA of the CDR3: TGTGCCAGCAGCGTAGCGGGACAGGGGAATTCACCCCTCCACTTT. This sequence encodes CASSVAGQGNSPLHF.